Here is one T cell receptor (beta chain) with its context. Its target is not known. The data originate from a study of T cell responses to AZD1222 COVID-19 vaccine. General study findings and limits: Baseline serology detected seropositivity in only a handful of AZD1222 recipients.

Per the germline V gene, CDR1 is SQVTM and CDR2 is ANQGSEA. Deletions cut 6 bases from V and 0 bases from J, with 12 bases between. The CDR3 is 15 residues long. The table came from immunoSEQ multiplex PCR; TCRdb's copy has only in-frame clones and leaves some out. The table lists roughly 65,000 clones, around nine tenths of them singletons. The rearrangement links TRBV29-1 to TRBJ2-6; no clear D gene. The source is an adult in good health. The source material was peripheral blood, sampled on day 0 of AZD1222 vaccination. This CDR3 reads CSVSGPSSGANVLTF. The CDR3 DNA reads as TGCAGCGTGTCCGGACCCAGCTCTGGGGCCAACGTCCTGACTTTC.